One and the same sample provided the 20 T cell receptor beta chains below, sequenced in a study of response to subunit inactivated influenza vaccine. Via MiXCR, TCRdb re-called the RT-PCR reads, giving one row per CDR3 protein. Found here are 600,000 to 850,000 distinct CDR3 sequences, 12% to 15% of them singletons; the top ten hold 7.6%. The sequences come from PBMCs from blood, collected 14 to 15 days before vaccination. Source of these receptors: a man aged 50 or older who received an inactivated influenza vaccine.

The V gene is TRBV11-2, the J gene TRBJ2-3, with D possibly being TRBD2 (5 bases). V was clipped by 1 base and J by 4 bases, with 12 bases between them. This CDR3 has 15 amino acids. Germline loops: CDR1 SGHAT, CDR2 FQNNGV. The CDR3 DNA sequence: TGTGCCAGCAGCTTAGTTGCGGGTCCCTCAGATACGCAGTATTTT. Translating gives CASSLVAGPSDTQYF.

V and J are TRBV10-3 and TRBJ1-2; 9 bases map to TRBD1. Germline CDR1 reads ENHRY; CDR2 reads SYGVKD. The CDR3 spans 16 residues. Unmatched junction bases numbered 19, after V lost 9 bases and J lost 8 bases. This chain's CDR3 is CAISPPPGTGQEGYTF. The CDR3 DNA reads as TGTGCCATTTCCCCGCCGCCCGGGACAGGGCAAGAGGGCTACACCTTC.

This rearrangement joins TRBV20-1 to TRBJ1-1, with D possibly matching TRBD1 (5 bases). The V gene lost 5 bases and the J gene lost 4 bases, with 17 bases spanning the gap. Germline V gives CDR1 DFQATT, CDR2 SNEGSKA (reference sequence). The CDR3 has 14 amino acids. CDR3 coding DNA: TGCAGTGCTCTAATGGGGGGAGGAAGCACTGAAGCTTTCTTT. Translating it yields CSALMGGGSTEAFF.

CDR3 nucleotides: TGTGCCAGCACCGGGACAGGGGGAACCGGGGAGCTGTTTTTT. Translation: CASTGTGGTGELFF. The rearrangement joins TRBV2 to TRBJ2-2, with 11 bases aligning to TRBD1. The V and J ends lost 7 bases and 5 bases, in that order; junction bases with no gene match: 3. Germline V CDR1 and CDR2: SNHLY, FYNNEI. This CDR3 is built from 14 residues.

This sequence joins TRBV12-3 or TRBV12-4 and TRBJ1-2; TRBD1 matches at 8 bases. The ends lost 4 bases at V and 13 bases at J; junction bases unmatched: 14. The CDR3 covers 14 residues. CDR3 DNA: TGTGCCAGCAGTTCCCGGGACAGGCTAGGTTATGGCACCTTC. Protein: CASSSRDRLGYGTF.

The chain links TRBV20-1 to TRBJ2-7; 14 bases are a match to TRBD2. Germline V gives CDR1 DFQATT, CDR2 SNEGSKA (reference sequence). CDR3 size: 15 residues. J was trimmed by 5 bases and V by 6 bases; bases with no gene match: 9. CDR3 amino acids: CSAQGLAGARDEQYF. The DNA of the CDR3 is TGCAGTGCCCAGGGACTAGCGGGGGCCCGGGACGAGCAGTACTTC.

The chain links TRBV2 to TRBJ1-6, with 8 bases lining up with TRBD1. The germline V gene encodes CDR1 SNHLY and CDR2 FYNNEI. This CDR3 is built from 13 residues. The ends lost 7 bases at V and 10 bases at J; junction bases unmatched: 6. CDR3 loop: CASIMDRDSPLHF. CDR3 coding DNA: TGTGCCAGCATAATGGACAGGGACTCACCCCTCCACTTT.

The chain has TRBV10-2 and TRBJ1-1; maybe TRBD1 (5 bases). V shed 7 bases and J shed 1 base, with 13 bases lying between them. There are 14 residues in the CDR3. Germline loops: CDR1 WSHSY, CDR2 SAAADI. The CDR3 protein is CASKTIDRNTEAFF. The CDR3 region has the DNA TGCGCCAGCAAGACGATTGACAGGAACACTGAAGCTTTCTTT.

The chain carries TRBV4-2 and TRBJ1-3; the D is unclear. Trimming removed 0 bases at V and 2 bases at J, with 8 bases between. CDR1 and CDR2 (germline): LGHNA, YNFKEQ. There are 15 residues in the CDR3. CDR3 amino acids: CASSQEFQAGNTIYF. For the CDR3, the DNA is TGTGCCAGCAGCCAAGAATTTCAGGCTGGAAACACCATATATTTT.

The sample holds a few counts of this clonotype. The J gene is TRBJ2-5, the V gene TRBV29-1; no definite D call. Trimming removed 4 bases from V and 7 bases from J, with 16 bases in between. Germline V gives CDR1 SQVTM, CDR2 ANQGSEA. This CDR3 is 13 amino acids long. The CDR3: CSVGSSASVTQYF. CDR3 DNA: TGCAGCGTTGGGTCGTCCGCAAGTGTGACCCAGTACTTC.

This clonotype was seen only a few times. The chain recombines TRBV6-2 or TRBV6-3 with TRBJ2-1, with 9 nucleotides matching TRBD2. The length of the CDR3 is 17 residues. Germline V gene sequence: CDR1 MNHEY, CDR2 SVGEGT. Trimming cost V 6 bases and J 1 base; bases outside gene matches: 10. CDR3 in DNA: TGTGCCAGCAGAACGTACATAGCGGGAGATTCCTACAATGAGCAGTTCTTC. Translating gives CASRTYIAGDSYNEQFF.

This clonotype appeared many times. The rearrangement links TRBV21-1 to TRBJ2-7. TRBV21-1 counts as a pseudogene. The CDR3 sequence is 12 residues long. DNA of the CDR3: TGTGCCAGCGGAGACAGCTCCTACGAGCAGTACTTC. Amino acid sequence: CASGDSSYEQYF.

This clonotype was recorded many times. The V gene is TRBV18, the J gene TRBJ1-4; D perhaps matches TRBD1 (5 bases). Germline-derived CDR1 and CDR2 are KGHSH and LQKENI. The CDR3 spans 15 residues. V was pared by 5 bases and J by 5 bases, with 15 bases between. CDR3 in DNA: TGTGCCAGCTCAGCGGCACAGGCCACGAATGAAAAACTGTTTTTT. Its protein product is CASSAAQATNEKLFF.

The chain recombines TRBV4-3 with TRBJ1-6; D is unclear. Trimming cost V 0 bases and J 9 bases, with 12 bases left between them. Germline loops: CDR1 LGHNA, CDR2 YSLEER. This CDR3 spans 15 amino acids. The DNA for the CDR3 is TGCGCCAGCAGCCAAGATAGGGCCCGTAGTTCACCCCTCCACTTT. Its protein product is CASSQDRARSSPLHF.

This clonotype showed up just a few times. The V call is TRBV12-3 or TRBV12-4, the J call TRBJ1-2; 7 positions match TRBD1. V dropped 7 bases and J dropped 1; count of bases not matched to a gene: 12. The CDR3 length is 16 residues. In DNA, the CDR3 is TGTGCCAGCATCCCCGGCTCGGGACAGATTAACTATGGCTACACCTTC. This codes for CASIPGSGQINYGYTF.

This clonotype has more than one count but fewer than ten. V usage is TRBV29-1 and J usage is TRBJ2-5; D is ambiguous. The germline CDR1 and CDR2 sequences are SQVTM and ANQGSEA. CDR3 length: 10 amino acids. Trimming stripped 3 bases from V and 4 bases from J, with 3 bases between. CDR3 region: CSVDSETQYF. The CDR3 nucleotides read TGCAGCGTTGATTCAGAGACCCAGTACTTC.

Written as DNA, the CDR3 is TGCAGCGTTTTTCTAACCGGGACAGGAGACACTGAAGCTTTCTTT. Protein product: CSVFLTGTGDTEAFF. The chain recombines TRBV29-1 with TRBJ1-1; 8 nucleotides line up with TRBD1. V shed 5 bases and J 3 bases; nucleotides not matched to a gene: 11. CDR1 and CDR2 from the germline V gene are SQVTM and ANQGSEA. The CDR3 consists of 15 residues.

This clonotype appeared many times. The genes are TRBV29-1 and TRBJ2-1; unclear D gene. V lost 2 bases, J lost 0 bases, and 11 bases lay in between. Germline lookup yields CDR1 SQVTM and CDR2 ANQGSEA. The CDR3 spans 15 residues. The CDR3 DNA follows: TGCAGCGTTGAACTGCGATTGAGCTCCTACAATGAGCAGTTCTTC. It encodes CSVELRLSSYNEQFF.

Worth noting for this clonotype: Possible read error: a much larger clone is one base away. CDR3 nucleotide sequence: TGTGCCAGCAGTACTAGTGAAACCTATGGCTACACCTTC. Residues: CASSTSETYGYTF. The chain carries TRBV28 and TRBJ1-2; D call uncertain. The germline V gene encodes CDR1 MDHEN and CDR2 SYDVKM. The CDR3 totals 13 residues. Trimming removed 5 bases at V and 4 bases at J, with 11 bases between.

This clonotype was detected only a few times. The rearrangement uses TRBV20-1 and TRBJ1-5; 7 positions agree with TRBD1. The CDR3 runs to 15 residues. The trim removed 3 bases at V and 2 bases at J, leaving 7 bases unmatched. In germline, CDR1 is DFQATT, CDR2 SNEGSKA (reference sequence). The chain's CDR3 is CSARAGTDGNQPQHF. The CDR3 DNA reads as TGCAGTGCTAGGGCCGGGACAGACGGCAATCAGCCCCAGCATTTT.